This T cell receptor beta chain was recorded in a study of blood T cell repertoires in COVID-19. Clones were read by immunoSEQ multiplex PCR, and TCRdb kept only the in-frame ones, dropping some. The sample gives over 400,000 clones, roughly 88% of which show up once; 3.2% is in the top ten. CDR1 MNHEY and CDR2 SVGEGT come from the germline V gene. CDR3 length: 13 residues. The V gene lost 1 base and the J gene lost 7 bases, with 11 bases spanning the gap. The sample taken for sequencing was peripheral blood. V and J are TRBV6-2 or TRBV6-3 and TRBJ2-7, with D maybe TRBD2 (5 bases). The TCR was taken from a human donor in a cohort sampled during active COVID-19. The CDR3 DNA sequence: TGTGCCAGCAGTTACTGGGGAGCTGGTGAGCAGTACTTC. Protein sequence: CASSYWGAGEQYF.